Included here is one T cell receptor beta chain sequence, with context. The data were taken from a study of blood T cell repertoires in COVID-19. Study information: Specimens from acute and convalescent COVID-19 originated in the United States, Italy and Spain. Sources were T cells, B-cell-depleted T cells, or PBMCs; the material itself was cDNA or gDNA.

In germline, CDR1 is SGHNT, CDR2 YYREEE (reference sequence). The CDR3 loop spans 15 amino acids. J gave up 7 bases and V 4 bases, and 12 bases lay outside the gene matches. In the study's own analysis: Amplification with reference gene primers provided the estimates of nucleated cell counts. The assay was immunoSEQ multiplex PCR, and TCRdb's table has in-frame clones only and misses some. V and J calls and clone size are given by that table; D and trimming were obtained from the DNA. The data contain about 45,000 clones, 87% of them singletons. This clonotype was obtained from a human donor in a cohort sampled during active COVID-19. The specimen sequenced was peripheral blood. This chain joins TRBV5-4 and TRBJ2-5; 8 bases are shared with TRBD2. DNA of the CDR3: TGTGCCAGCAGCCCCCCGGGGGCGGCGGGAGGGACCCAGTACTTC. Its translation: CASSPPGAAGGTQYF.